This T cell receptor (beta chain) originates from a study of shared clonotypes between healthy human individuals. As for this clone: The antigen is not known.

The naive CD8 subset, CD45RO-negative cells positively selected for CCR7, excluded terminally differentiated effector memory CD45RA+ cells. Libraries were prepared by immunoSEQ multiplex PCR; TCRdb keeps only in-frame clonotypes and omits some of them. The table has millions of clones, 93% seen once; the top ten hold more than 1.5%. Findings of the study overall: Among several donors, about 4.6% of naive CD4 clonotypes were found in common.

Sequenced: naive CD8+ T cells from PBMCs. The receptor's source is a man aged 18-30 years in good health. Some clones in this sample may be carry-over from other donors' samples.

For the CDR3, the DNA is TGTGCCAGCAGCGTCCCTCTATCGGGGGGCACAGATACGCAGTATTTT. This codes for CASSVPLSGGTDTQYF. The chain joins TRBV9 to TRBJ2-3; maybe TRBD2 (6 bases). Deletions cut 2 bases from V and 1 base from J, with 14 bases between. The CDR3 spans 16 residues. Germline CDR1 is SGDLS and CDR2 is YYNGEE.